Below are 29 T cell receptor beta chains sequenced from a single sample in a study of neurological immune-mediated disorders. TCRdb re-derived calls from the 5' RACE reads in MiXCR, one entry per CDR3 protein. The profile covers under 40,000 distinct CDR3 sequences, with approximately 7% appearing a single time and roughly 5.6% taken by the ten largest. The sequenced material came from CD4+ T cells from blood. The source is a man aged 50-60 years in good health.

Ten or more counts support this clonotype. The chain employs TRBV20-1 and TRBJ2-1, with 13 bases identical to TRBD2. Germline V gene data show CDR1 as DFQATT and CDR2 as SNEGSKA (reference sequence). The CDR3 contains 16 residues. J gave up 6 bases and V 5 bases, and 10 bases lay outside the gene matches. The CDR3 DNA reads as TGCAGTGCTGGGGCAATGGGACTAGCGGGATCCAATGAGCAGTTCTTC. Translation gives CSAGAMGLAGSNEQFF.

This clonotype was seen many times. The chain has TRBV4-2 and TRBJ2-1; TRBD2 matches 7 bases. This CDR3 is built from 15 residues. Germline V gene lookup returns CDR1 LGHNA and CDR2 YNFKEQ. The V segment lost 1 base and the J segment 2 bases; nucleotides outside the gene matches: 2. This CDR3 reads CASSQGGRAYNEQFF. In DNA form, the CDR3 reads TGTGCCAGCAGCCAAGGTGGGAGGGCCTACAATGAGCAGTTCTTC.

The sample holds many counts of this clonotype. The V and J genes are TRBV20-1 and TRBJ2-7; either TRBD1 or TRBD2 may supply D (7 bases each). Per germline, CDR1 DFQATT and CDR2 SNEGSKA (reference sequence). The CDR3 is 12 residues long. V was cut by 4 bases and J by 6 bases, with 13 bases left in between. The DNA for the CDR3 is TGCAGTGCTAAGCAGGGGGGGCGCGAGCAGTACTTC. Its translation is CSAKQGGREQYF.

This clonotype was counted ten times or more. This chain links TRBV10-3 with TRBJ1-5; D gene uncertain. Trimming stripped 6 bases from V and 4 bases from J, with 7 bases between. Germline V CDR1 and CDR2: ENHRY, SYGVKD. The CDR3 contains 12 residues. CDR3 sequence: CAISGANQPQHF. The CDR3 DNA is TGTGCCATCAGCGGCGCGAATCAGCCCCAGCATTTT.

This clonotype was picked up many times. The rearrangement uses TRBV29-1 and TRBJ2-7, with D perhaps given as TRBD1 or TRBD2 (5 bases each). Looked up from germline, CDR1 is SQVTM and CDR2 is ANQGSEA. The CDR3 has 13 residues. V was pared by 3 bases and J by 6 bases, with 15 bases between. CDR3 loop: CSVEAGSKREQYF. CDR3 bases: TGCAGCGTTGAGGCAGGGAGTAAACGCGAGCAGTACTTC.

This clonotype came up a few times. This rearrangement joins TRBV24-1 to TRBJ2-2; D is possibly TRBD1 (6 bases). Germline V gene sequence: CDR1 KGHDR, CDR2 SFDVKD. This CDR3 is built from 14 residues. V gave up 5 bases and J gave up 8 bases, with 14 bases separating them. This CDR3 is CATSAGTQFGELFF. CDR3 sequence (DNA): TGTGCCACCAGTGCTGGGACACAATTTGGGGAGCTGTTTTTT.

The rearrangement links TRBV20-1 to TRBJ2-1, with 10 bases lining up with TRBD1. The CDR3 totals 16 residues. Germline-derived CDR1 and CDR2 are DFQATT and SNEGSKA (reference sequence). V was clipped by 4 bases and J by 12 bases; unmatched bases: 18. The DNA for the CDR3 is TGCAGTGCTACGCCCGGACAGGGGGAAATAGGAACTTGGCAGTTCTTC. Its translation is CSATPGQGEIGTWQFF.

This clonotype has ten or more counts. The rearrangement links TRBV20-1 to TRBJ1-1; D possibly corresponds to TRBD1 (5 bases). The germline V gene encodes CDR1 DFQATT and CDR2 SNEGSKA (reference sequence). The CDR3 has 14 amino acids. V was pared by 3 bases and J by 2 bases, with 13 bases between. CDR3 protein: CSARGGSPNTEAFF. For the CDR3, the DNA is TGCAGTGCTAGGGGGGGGTCTCCTAACACTGAAGCTTTCTTT.

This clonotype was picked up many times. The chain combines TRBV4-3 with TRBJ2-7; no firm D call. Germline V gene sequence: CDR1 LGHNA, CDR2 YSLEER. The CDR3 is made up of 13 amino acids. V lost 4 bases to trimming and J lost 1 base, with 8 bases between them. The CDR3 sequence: CASSPGGSYEQYF. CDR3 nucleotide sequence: TGCGCCAGCAGCCCCGGCGGTTCCTACGAGCAGTACTTC.

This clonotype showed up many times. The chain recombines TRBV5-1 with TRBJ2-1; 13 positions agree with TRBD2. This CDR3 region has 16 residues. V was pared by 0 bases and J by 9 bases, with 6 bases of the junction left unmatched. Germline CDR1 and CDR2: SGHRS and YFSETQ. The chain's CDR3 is CASSLAGLAGASEQFF. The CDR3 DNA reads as TGCGCCAGCAGCTTGGCTGGACTAGCGGGAGCAAGTGAGCAGTTCTTC.

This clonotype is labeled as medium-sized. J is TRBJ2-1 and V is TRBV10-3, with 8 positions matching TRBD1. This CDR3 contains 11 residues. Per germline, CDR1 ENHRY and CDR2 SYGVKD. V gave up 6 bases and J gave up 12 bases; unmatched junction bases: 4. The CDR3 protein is CAISEGTGQFF. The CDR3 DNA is TGTGCCATCAGCGAGGGGACAGGGCAGTTCTTC.

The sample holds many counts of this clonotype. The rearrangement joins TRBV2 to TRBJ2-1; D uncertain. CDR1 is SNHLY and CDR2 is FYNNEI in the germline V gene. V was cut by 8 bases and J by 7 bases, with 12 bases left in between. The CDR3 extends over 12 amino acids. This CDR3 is CASGRTRNEQFF. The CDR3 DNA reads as TGTGCCAGCGGACGCACTCGGAATGAGCAGTTCTTC.

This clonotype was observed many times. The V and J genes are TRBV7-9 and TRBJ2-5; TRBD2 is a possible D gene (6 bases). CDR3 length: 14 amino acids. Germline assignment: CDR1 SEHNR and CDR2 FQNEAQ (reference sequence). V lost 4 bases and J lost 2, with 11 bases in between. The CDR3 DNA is TGTGCCAGCAGCTCCTTGCGGGAACAAGAGACCCAGTACTTC. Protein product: CASSSLREQETQYF.

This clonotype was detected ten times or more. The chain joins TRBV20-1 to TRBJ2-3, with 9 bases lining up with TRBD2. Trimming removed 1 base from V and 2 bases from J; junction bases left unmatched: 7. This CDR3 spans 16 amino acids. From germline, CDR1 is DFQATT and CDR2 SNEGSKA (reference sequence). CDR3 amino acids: CSARVPLAGFTDTQYF. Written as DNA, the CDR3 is TGCAGTGCTAGAGTCCCGCTAGCGGGATTCACAGATACGCAGTATTTT.

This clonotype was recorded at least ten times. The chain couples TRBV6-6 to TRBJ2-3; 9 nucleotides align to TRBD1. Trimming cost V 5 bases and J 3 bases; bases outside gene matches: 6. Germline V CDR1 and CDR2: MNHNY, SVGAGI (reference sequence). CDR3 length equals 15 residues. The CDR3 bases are TGTGCCAGCAGTGAGACAGGGGGAGGTACAGATACGCAGTATTTT. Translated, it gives CASSETGGGTDTQYF.

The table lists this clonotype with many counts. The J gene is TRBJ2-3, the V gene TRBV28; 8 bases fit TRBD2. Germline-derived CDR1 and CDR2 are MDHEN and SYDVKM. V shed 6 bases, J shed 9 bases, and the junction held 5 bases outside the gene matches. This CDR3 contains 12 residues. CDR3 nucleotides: TGTGCCAGCAGCCCTAGCGGGCCAACGCAGTATTTT. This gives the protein CASSPSGPTQYF.

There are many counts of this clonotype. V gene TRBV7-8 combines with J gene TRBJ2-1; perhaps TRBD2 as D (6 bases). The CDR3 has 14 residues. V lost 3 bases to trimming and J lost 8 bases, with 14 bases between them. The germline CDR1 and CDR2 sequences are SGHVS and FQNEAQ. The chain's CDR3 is CASSFRRPGDEQFF. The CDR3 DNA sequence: TGTGCCAGCAGCTTTCGGAGGCCGGGGGATGAGCAGTTCTTC. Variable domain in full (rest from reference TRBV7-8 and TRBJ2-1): GAGVSQSPRYKVAKRGQDVALRCDPISGHVSLFWYQQALGQGPEFLTYFQNEAQLDKSGLPSDRFFAERPEGSVSTLKIQRTQQEDSAVYLCASSFRRPGDEQFFGPGTRLTVL.

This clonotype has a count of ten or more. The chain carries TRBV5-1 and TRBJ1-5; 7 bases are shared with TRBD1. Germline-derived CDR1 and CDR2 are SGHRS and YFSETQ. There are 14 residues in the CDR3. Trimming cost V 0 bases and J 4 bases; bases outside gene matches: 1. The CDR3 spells CASSLGDRNQPQHF. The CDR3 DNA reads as TGCGCCAGCAGCTTGGGGGACAGAAATCAGCCCCAGCATTTT.

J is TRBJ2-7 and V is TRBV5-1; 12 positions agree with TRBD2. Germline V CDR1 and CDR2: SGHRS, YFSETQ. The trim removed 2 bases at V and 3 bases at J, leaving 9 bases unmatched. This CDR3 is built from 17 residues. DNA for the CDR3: TGCGCCAGCAGCTTCTGGACTAGCGGGATGATGGGCTACGAGCAGTACTTC. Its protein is CASSFWTSGMMGYEQYF.

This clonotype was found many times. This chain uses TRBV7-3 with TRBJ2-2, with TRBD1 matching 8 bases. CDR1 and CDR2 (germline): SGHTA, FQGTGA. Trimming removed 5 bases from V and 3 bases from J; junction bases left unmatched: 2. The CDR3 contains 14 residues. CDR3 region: CASSKDRDTGELFF. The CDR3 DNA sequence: TGTGCCAGCAGCAAGGACAGGGACACCGGGGAGCTGTTTTTT.

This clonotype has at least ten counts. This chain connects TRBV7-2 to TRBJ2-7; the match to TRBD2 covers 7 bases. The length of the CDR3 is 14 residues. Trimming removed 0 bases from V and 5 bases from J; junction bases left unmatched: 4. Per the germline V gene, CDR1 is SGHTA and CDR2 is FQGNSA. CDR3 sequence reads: CASSLAGGLNEQYF. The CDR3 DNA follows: TGTGCCAGCAGCTTAGCGGGAGGGTTGAACGAGCAGTACTTC.

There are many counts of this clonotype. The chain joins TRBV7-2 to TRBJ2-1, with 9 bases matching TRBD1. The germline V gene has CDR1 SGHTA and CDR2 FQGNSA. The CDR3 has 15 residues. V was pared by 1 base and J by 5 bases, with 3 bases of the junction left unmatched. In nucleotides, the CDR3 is TGTGCCAGCAGCTTAGTTGGGACAGGGAACAATGAGCAGTTCTTC. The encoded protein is CASSLVGTGNNEQFF.

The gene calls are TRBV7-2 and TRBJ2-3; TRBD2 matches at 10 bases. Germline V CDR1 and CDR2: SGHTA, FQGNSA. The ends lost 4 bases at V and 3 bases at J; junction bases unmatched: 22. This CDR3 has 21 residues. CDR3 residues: CASSSRSLASGRGGRTDTQYF. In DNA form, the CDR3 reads TGTGCCAGCAGCTCGAGGTCACTGGCTAGCGGGAGAGGGGGTAGGACAGATACGCAGTATTTT.

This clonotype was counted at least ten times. The CDR3 sequence: CASGAYRGPPLNYEQYF. CDR3 in DNA: TGTGCCAGCGGAGCATACAGGGGCCCCCCGTTGAACTACGAGCAGTACTTC. V is TRBV21-1 and J is TRBJ2-7; TRBD1, the table's D call, lacks a check against the DNA. TRBV21-1 is marked as a pseudogene. This CDR3 is 17 amino acids long.

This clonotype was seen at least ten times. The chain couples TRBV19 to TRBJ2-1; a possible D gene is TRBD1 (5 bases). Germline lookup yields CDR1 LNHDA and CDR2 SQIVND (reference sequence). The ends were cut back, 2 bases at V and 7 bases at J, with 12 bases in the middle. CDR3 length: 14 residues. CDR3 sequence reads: CASSISQGSNEQFF. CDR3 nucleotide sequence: TGTGCCAGTAGTATAAGTCAGGGAAGTAATGAGCAGTTCTTC.

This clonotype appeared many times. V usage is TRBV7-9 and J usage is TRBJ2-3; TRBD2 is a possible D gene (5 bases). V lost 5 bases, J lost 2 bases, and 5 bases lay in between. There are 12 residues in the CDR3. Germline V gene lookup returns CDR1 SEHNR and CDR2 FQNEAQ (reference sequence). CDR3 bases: TGTGCCAGCAGCCGGGACACAGATACGCAGTATTTT. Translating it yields CASSRDTDTQYF.

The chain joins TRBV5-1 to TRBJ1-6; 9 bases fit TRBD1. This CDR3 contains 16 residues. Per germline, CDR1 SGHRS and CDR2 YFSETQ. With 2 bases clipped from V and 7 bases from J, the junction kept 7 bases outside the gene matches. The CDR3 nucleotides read TGCGCCAGCAGCTTAATTGGACAGGGGTTGAATTCACCCCTCCACTTT. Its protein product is CASSLIGQGLNSPLHF.

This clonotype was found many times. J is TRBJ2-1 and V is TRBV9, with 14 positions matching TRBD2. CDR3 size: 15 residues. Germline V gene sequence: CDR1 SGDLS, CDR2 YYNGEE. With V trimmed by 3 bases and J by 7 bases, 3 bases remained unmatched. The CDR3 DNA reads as TGTGCCAGCAGCGCCGGACTAGCGGGAGGAAATGAGCAGTTCTTC. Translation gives CASSAGLAGGNEQFF.

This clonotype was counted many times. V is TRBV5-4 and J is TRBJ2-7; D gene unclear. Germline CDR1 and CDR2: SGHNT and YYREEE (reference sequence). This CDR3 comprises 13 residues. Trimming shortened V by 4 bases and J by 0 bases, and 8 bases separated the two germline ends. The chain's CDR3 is CASSTRSSYEQYF. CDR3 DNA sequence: TGTGCCAGCAGCACAAGGTCCTCCTACGAGCAGTACTTC.